The clone carrying this T cell receptor (beta chain) was recorded many times. Its antigen is still unknown. TCR beta CDR3 sequences were amplified from RNA transcripts. The study used the HTBI primer set for a first-round RT-PCR of the TCR CDR3. TCRdb re-analysed the multiplex PCR reads in MiXCR, keeping a single row per CDR3 protein. In the table there are hundreds of thousands of distinct CDR3 sequences, about 14% of which are singletons. This sample was taken from a study of T cells in Graves' hyperthyroidism and ophthalmopathy. Pregnant or lactating patients were excluded, as were those with uncontrolled infection or other autoimmune disease. Findings of the study overall: Expanded thyroid clonotypes (above 0.001) were mostly also found in blood.

The CDR3 contains 13 residues. Trimming cost V 11 bases and J 4 bases, with 16 bases left between them. The germline V gene has CDR1 SNHLY and CDR2 FYNNEI. The chain has TRBV2 and TRBJ2-3, with TRBD2 as a possible D gene (7 bases). Sequencing was done on a sample of blood. This receptor was identified in a woman between 50 and 59 years old with Graves' ophthalmopathy. The CDR3 protein is CASGAGVADTQYF. CDR3 nucleotide sequence: TGTGCCTCGGGGGCGGGAGTAGCAGATACGCAGTATTTT. Using reference TRBV2 and TRBJ2-3 for the parts outside the CDR3, the full variable domain is EPEVTQTPSHQVTQMGQEVILRCVPISNHLYFYWYRQILGQKVEFLVSFYNNEISEKSEIFDDQFSVERPDGSNFTLKIRSTKLEDSAMYFCASGAGVADTQYFGPGTRLTVL.